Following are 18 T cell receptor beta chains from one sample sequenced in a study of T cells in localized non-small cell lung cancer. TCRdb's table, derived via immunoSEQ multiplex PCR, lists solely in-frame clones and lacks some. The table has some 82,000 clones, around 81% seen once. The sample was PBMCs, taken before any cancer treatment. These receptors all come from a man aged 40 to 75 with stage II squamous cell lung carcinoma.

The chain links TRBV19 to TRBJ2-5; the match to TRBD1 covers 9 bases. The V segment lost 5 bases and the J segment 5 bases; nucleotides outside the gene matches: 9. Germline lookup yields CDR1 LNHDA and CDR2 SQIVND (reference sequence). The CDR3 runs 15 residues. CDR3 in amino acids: CASSPGQGAIETQYF. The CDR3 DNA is TGTGCCAGTAGTCCGGGACAGGGTGCGATCGAGACCCAGTACTTC.

The CDR3 loop is CASSGLDRNNEQFF. For the CDR3, the DNA is TGTGCCAGCAGCGGACTCGACAGAAACAATGAGCAGTTCTTC. The chain has TRBV7-9 and TRBJ2-1; either TRBD1 or TRBD2 may fit D (5 bases each). The CDR3 runs 14 residues. Germline V gives CDR1 SEHNR, CDR2 FQNEAQ (reference sequence). Trimming pared 5 bases from V and 5 bases from J, leaving 13 bases between.

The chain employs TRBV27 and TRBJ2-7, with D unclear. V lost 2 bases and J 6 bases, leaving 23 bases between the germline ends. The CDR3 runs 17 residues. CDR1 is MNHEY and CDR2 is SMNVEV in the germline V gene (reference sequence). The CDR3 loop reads CASSLEALIFSSCEQYF. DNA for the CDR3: TGTGCCAGCAGTTTAGAAGCGCTCATTTTTTCATCGTGCGAGCAGTACTTC.

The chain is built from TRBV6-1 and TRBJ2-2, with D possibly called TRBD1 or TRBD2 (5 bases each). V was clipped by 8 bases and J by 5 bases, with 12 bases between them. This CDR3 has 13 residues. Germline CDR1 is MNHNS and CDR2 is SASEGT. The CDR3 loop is CASDGTGTGELFF. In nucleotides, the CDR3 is TGTGCCAGCGATGGGACGGGAACCGGGGAGCTGTTTTTT.

CDR3 in DNA: TGTGCCAGCAGTGAAGCTCGAACAGGGGCCGACGAGCAGTACTTC. Translating it yields CASSEARTGADEQYF. The chain carries TRBV2 and TRBJ2-7; 7 positions match TRBD1. This CDR3 has 15 amino acids. V trimming: 0 bases; J trimming: 5 bases; junction bases outside the gene matches: 7. The germline CDR1 and CDR2 sequences are SNHLY and FYNNEI.

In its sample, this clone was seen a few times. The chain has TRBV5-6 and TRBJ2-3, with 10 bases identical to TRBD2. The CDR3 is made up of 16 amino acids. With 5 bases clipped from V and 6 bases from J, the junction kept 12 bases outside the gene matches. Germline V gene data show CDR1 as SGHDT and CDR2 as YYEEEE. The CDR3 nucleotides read TGTGCCAGCAGACTGGAGGGGCTAGCGGGGGCCGATACGCAGTATTTT. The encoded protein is CASRLEGLAGADTQYF.

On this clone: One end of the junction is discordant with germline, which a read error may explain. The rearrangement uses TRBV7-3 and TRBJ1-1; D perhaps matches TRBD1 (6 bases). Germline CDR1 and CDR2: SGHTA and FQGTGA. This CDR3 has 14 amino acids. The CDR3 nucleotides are TGTGCCAGCAGCCTAACCGGGGGCAACACTGAAGCTTTCTTT. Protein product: CASSLTGGNTEAFF.

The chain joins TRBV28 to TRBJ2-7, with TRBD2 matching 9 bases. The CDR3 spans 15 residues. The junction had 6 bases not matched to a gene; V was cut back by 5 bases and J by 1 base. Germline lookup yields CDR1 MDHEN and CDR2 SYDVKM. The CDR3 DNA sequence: TGTGCCAGCAGTAATATTGGACTAGCGTCCTACGAGCAGTACTTC. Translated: CASSNIGLASYEQYF.

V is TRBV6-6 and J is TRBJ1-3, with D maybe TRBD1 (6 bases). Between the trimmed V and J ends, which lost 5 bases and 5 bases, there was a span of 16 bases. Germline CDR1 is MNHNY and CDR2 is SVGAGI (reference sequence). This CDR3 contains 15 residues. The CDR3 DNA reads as TGTGCCAGCAGTGGCCCCGGGACACAGAGAAACACCATATATTTT. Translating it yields CASSGPGTQRNTIYF.

CDR3 DNA sequence: TGTGCCAGCAGCGTAGATCTCAATCAGCCCCAGCATTTT. It yields the protein CASSVDLNQPQHF. The chain links TRBV9 to TRBJ1-5, with no clear D. Trimming stripped 0 bases from V and 3 bases from J, with 4 bases between. Germline V lookup: CDR1 SGDLS, CDR2 YYNGEE. The CDR3 extends over 13 amino acids.

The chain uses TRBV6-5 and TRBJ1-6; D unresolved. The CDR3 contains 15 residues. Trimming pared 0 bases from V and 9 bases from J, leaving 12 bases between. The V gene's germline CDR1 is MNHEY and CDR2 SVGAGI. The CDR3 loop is CASSYSNFLGSPLHF. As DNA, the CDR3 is TGTGCCAGCAGTTACTCGAATTTCCTTGGTTCACCCCTCCACTTT.

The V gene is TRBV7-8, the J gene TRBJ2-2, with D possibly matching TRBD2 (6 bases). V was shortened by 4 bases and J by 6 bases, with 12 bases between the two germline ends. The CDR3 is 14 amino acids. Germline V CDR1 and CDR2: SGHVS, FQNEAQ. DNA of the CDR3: TGTGCCAGCAGCTCGACTAGATCTGCCGGGGAGCTGTTTTTT. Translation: CASSSTRSAGELFF.

The CDR3: CASSIGQSYSNQPQHF. In DNA form, the CDR3 reads TGTGCCAGTAGTATAGGACAGTCATATAGCAATCAGCCCCAGCATTTT. This chain joins TRBV19 and TRBJ1-5; D might be TRBD1 (5 bases). Trimming took 1 base from V and 0 from J, leaving 10 bases between them. Germline CDR1 and CDR2: LNHDA and SQIVND (reference sequence). CDR3 size: 16 residues.

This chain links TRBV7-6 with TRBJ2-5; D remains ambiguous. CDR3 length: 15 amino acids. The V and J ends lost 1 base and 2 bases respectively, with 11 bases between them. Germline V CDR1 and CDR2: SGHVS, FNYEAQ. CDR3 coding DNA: TGTGCCAGCAGCTTAGGACGCCAGTTGCAAGAGACCCAGTACTTC. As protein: CASSLGRQLQETQYF.

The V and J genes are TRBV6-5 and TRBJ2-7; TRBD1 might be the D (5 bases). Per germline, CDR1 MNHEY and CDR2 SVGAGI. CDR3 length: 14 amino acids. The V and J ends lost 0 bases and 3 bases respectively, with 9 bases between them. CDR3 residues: CASSYSGQNYEQYF. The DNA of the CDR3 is TGTGCCAGCAGTTACTCGGGGCAAAACTACGAGCAGTACTTC.

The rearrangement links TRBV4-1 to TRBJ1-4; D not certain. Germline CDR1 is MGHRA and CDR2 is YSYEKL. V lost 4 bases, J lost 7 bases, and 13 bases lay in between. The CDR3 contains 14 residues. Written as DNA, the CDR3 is TGCGCCAGCAGCCCATTGGGGTTTGGTGAAAAACTGTTTTTT. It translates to CASSPLGFGEKLFF.

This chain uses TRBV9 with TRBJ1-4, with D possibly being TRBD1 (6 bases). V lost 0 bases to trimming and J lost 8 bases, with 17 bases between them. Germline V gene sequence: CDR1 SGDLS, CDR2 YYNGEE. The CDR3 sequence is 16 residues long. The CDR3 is CASSVDGRGAREKLFF. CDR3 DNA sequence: TGTGCCAGCAGCGTAGATGGGCGGGGGGCGCGGGAAAAACTGTTTTTT. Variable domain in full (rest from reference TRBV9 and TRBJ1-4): DSGVTQTPKHLITATGQRVTLRCSPRSGDLSVYWYQQSLDQGLQFLIQYYNGEERAKGNILERFSAQQFPDLHSELNLSSLELGDSALYFCASSVDGRGAREKLFFGSGTQLSVL.

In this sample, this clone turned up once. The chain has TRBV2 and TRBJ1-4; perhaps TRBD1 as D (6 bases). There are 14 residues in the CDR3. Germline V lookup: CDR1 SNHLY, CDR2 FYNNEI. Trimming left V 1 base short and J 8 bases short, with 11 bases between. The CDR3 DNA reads TGTGCCAGCAGTGAAGAAAGGGGGTACGAAAAACTGTTTTTT. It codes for CASSEERGYEKLFF.